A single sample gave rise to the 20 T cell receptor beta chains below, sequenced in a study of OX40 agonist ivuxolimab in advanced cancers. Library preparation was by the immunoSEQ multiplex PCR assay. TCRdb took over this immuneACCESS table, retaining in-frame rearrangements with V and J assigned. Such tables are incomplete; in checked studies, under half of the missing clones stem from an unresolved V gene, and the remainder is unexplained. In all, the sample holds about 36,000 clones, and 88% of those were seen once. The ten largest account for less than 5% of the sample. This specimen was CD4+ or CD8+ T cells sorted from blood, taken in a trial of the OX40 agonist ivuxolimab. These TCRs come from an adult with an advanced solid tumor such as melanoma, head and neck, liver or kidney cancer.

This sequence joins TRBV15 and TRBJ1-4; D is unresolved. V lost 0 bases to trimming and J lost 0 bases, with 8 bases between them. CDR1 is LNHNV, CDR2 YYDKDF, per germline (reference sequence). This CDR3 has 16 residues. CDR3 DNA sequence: TGTGCCACCAGCAGAGATCTCCGGGCAACTAATGAAAAACTGTTTTTT. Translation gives CATSRDLRATNEKLFF.

The CDR3 reads CASSLRTSGRGGSQAKNIQYF. The CDR3 DNA follows: TGTGCCAGCAGTTTAAGGACTAGCGGGAGGGGGGGAAGTCAAGCCAAAAACATTCAGTACTTC. The chain combines TRBV28 with TRBJ2-4, with 15 bases identical to TRBD2. This CDR3 is 21 amino acids long. Losses at the gene ends were 2 bases for V and 0 bases for J; bases not matched to a gene: 11. Germline V gene sequence: CDR1 MDHEN, CDR2 SYDVKM.

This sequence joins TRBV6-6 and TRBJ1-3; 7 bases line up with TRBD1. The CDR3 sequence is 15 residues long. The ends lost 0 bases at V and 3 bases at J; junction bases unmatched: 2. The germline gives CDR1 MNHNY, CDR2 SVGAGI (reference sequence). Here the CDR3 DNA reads TGTGCCAGCAGTTACTCGGGGACAGTTGGAAACACCATATATTTT. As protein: CASSYSGTVGNTIYF.

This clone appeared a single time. This CDR3 reads CASSPLGVSQRETQYF. The CDR3 DNA follows: TGTGCCAGCAGTCCCCTCGGTGTTAGCCAACGAGAGACCCAGTACTTC. The chain recombines TRBV27 with TRBJ2-5; D call uncertain. The germline V gene has CDR1 MNHEY and CDR2 SMNVEV (reference sequence). V lost 5 bases and J 4 bases, leaving 20 bases between the germline ends. CDR3 length: 16 amino acids.

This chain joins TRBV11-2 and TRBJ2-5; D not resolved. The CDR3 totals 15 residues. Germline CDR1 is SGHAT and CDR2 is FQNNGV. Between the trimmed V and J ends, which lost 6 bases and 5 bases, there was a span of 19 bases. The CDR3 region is CASRNTPLVGETQYF. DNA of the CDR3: TGTGCCAGCAGAAATACCCCCCTCGTCGGGGAGACCCAGTACTTC.

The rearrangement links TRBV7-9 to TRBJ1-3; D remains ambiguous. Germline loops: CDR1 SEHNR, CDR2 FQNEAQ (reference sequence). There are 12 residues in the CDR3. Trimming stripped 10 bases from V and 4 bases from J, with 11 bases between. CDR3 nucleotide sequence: TGTGCCACCGCCCGCTCAGGAAACACCATATATTTT. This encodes CATARSGNTIYF.

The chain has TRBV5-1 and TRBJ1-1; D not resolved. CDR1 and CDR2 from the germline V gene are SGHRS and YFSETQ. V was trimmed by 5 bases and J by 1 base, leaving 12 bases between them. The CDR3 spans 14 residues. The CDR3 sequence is CASRADVANTEAFF. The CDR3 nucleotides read TGCGCCAGCAGGGCAGACGTCGCGAACACTGAAGCTTTCTTT.

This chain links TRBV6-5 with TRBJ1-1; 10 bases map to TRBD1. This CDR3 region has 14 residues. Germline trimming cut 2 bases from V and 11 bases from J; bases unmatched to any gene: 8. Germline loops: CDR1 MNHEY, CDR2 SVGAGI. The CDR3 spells CASSYLDRGSKAFF. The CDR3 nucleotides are TGTGCCAGCAGTTACCTGGACAGGGGGTCTAAGGCTTTCTTT.

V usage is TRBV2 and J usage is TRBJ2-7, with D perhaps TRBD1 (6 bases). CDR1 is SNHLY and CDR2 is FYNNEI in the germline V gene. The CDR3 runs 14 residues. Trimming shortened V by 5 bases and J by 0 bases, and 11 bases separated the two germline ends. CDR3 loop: CASSRGSNSYEQYF. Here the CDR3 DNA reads TGTGCCAGCAGTAGGGGGTCGAACTCCTACGAGCAGTACTTC.

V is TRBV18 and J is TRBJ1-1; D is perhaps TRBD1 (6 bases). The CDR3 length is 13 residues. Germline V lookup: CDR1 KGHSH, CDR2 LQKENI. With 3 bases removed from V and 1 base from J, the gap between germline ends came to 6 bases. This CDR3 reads CASSPGANTEAFF. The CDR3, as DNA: TGTGCCAGCTCACCGGGGGCGAACACTGAAGCTTTCTTT.

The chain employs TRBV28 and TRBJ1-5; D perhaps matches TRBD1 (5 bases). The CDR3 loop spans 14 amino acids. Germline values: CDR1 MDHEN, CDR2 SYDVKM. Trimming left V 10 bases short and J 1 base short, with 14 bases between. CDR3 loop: CANGPGRSNQPQHF. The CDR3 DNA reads TGTGCCAACGGGCCGGGGCGCAGCAATCAGCCCCAGCATTTT.

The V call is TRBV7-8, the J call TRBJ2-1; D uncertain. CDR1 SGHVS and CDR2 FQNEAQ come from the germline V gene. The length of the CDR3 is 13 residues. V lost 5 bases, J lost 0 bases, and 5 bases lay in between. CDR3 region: CASSTSSYNEQFF. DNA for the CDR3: TGTGCCAGCAGCACCTCCTCCTACAATGAGCAGTTCTTC.

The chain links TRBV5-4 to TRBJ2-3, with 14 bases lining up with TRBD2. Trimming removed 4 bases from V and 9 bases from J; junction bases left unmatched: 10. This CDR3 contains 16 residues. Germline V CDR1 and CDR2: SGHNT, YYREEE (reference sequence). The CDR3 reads CASSPRTSGGTGTQYF. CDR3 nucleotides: TGTGCCAGCAGCCCTAGGACTAGCGGGGGGACGGGCACGCAGTATTTT.

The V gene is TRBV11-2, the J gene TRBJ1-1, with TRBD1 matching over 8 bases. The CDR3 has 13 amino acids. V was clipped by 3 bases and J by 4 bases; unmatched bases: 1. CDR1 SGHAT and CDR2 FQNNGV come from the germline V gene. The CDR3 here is CASSLDRATEAFF. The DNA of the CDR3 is TGTGCCAGCAGCTTGGACAGGGCCACTGAAGCTTTCTTT.

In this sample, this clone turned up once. CDR3 residues: CASSSYKTTGTSYEQYF. DNA of the CDR3: TGTGCCAGCAGCTCGTACAAAACGACAGGGACATCCTACGAGCAGTACTTC. The chain links TRBV11-2 to TRBJ2-7; 7 nucleotides line up with TRBD1. CDR3 length: 17 residues. Per germline, CDR1 SGHAT and CDR2 FQNNGV. The J segment lost 1 base and the V segment lost 4 bases, leaving 13 bases of the junction unmatched.

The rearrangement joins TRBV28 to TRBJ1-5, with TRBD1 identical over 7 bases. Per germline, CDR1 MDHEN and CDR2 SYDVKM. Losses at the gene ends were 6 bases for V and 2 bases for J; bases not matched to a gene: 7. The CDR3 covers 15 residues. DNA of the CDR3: TGTGCCAGCAGCTTAACAGGGGTCGGCAATCAGCCCCAGCATTTT. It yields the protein CASSLTGVGNQPQHF.

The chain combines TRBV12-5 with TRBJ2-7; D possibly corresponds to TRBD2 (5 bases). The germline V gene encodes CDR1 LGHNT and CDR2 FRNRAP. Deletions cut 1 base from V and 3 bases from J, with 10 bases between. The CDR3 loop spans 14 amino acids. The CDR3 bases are TGTGCTAGTGGTTTGGCAGAGGGTAACTACGAGCAGTACTTC. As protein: CASGLAEGNYEQYF.

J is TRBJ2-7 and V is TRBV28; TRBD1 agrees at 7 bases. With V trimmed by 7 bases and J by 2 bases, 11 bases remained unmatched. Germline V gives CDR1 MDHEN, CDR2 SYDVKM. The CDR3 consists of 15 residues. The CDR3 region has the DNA TGTGCCAGCACGAGCCCGGGGCAGGGGGCCTACGAGCAGTACTTC. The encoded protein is CASTSPGQGAYEQYF.

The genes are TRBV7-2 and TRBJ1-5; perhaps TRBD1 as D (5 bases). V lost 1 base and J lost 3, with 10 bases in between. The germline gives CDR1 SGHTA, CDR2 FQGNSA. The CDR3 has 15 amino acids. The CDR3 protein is CASSLGGQPNQPQHF. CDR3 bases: TGTGCCAGCAGCTTAGGGGGCCAACCCAATCAGCCCCAGCATTTT.

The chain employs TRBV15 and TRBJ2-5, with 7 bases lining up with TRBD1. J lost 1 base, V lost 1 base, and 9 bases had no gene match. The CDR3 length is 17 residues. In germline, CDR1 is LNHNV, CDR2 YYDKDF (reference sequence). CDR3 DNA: TGTGCCACCAGCAGAGTCGCGACAGGGTACCGCCAAGAGACCCAGTACTTC. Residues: CATSRVATGYRQETQYF.